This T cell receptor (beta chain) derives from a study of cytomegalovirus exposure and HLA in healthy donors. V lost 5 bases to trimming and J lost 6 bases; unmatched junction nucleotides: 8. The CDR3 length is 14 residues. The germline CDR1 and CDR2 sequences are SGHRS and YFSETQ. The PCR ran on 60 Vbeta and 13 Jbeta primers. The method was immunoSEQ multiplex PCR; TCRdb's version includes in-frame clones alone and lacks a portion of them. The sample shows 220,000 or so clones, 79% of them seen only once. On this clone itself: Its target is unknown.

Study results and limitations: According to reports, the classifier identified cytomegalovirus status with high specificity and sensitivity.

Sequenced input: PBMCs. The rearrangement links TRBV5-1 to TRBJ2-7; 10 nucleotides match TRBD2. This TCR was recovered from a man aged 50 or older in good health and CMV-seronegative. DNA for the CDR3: TGCGCCAGCAGTCGGACTAGCGGTCTTCCCGAGCAGTACTTC. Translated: CASSRTSGLPEQYF.